This TCR beta chain stems from a study of T cell changes during pregnancy in multiple sclerosis. Some clones are missing from TCRdb's copy, which holds only in-frame ones; the method was immunoSEQ multiplex PCR. The sample has about 56,000 clones, approximately 87% seen once. This CDR3 comprises 16 residues. Germline V CDR1 and CDR2: SGHRS, YFSETQ. V lost 3 bases to trimming and J lost 7 bases, with 17 bases between them. The chain combines TRBV5-1 with TRBJ1-6, with D perhaps TRBD1 (5 bases). Sample: peripheral blood from another person, used as feeder cells. The source is a human donor whose cells served as feeder cells for cultures in a pregnancy study. The CDR3 region has the DNA TGCGCCAGCAGCTCCTCTGCCGGGACGGAGAATTCACCCCTCCACTTT. The encoded protein is CASSSSAGTENSPLHF. The variable domain in full, with the rest retrieved from reference TRBV5-1 and TRBJ1-6, is KAGVTQTPRYLIKTRGQQVTLSCSPISGHRSVSWYQQTPGQGLQFLFEYFSETQRNKGNFPGRFSGRQFSNSRSEMNVSTLELGDSALYLCASSSSAGTENSPLHFGNGTRLTVT.